This T cell receptor (beta chain) was identified during a study of radiation and T cells in renal cell carcinoma. Study-level points and caveats: In blood, top tumor clones expanded by 2 weeks, shrinking by 4.

V lost 7 bases, J lost 2 bases, and 9 bases lay in between. The length of the CDR3 is 13 residues. Germline assignment: CDR1 SNHLY and CDR2 FYNNEI. Stated time point: baseline pretreatment blood. Described treatment: 15 Gy SBRT to primary tumor, nephrectomy 4 weeks later. Blood was sampled at baseline, 2 weeks and 4 weeks after SBRT. With regard to this clone: Antigen: not known.

Here immunoSEQ multiplex PCR was the method, and the copy in TCRdb shows in-frame clones only, minus some. The sample yields about 49,000 clones, 65% to 90% seen once. The sample in question was blood, obtained from a patient whose treatment included radiotherapy and nephrectomy. This clonotype was obtained from a woman in her 70s with renal cell carcinoma. The V gene is TRBV2, the J gene TRBJ1-5; D ambiguous. The chain's CDR3 is CASNAGGNQPQHF. The CDR3 bases are TGTGCCAGCAATGCTGGGGGCAATCAGCCCCAGCATTTT.